The 11 T cell receptor beta chains below come from one sample, sequenced in a study of identical twins (dated by TCRdb to the mid-2010s). Library preparation was by 5' RACE. Sequencing relied on an Illumina HiSeq 2000. TCRdb reworked the public reads: Q25 trimming with fastp, MiXCR clone assembly, productive beta chains retained. Rows are unified per CDR3 protein, each entry keeping the most common DNA and genes. The sample has some 500,000 distinct CDR3 sequences on record, approximately 10% of them singletons. Under 3.5% of the sample is taken by the ten largest. These data were also reused for a study on yellow fever vaccine responses in identical twins.

Sequencing input: PBMCs. The origin of the receptors is a woman aged 18-29 years in good health.

This clonotype appeared many times. CDR3 sequence (DNA): TGTGCCAATCCAGTCGGTGGGACAGATACGCAGTATTTT. Translation: CANPVGGTDTQYF. The V call is TRBV28, the J call TRBJ2-3; D remains ambiguous. The length of the CDR3 is 13 residues. Between the trimmed V and J ends, which lost 10 bases and 3 bases, there was a span of 14 bases. Germline V gene lookup returns CDR1 MDHEN and CDR2 SYDVKM. Drawing the rest from reference TRBV28 and TRBJ2-3, the complete variable domain is DVKVTQSSRYLVKRTGEKVFLECVQDMDHENMFWYRQDPGLGLRLIYFSYDVKMKEKGDIPEGYSVSREKKERFSLILESASTNQTSMYLCANPVGGTDTQYFGPGTRLTVL.

A few counts support this clonotype. The chain couples TRBV6-5 to TRBJ2-7; TRBD2 matches at 10 bases. CDR3 length equals 14 residues. Germline V gene lookup returns CDR1 MNHEY and CDR2 SVGAGI. After removal of 4 bases from V and 4 bases from J, the junction contained 4 bases not matched to a gene. The CDR3 region is CASSSSGSWYEQYF. The CDR3 nucleotides are TGTGCCAGCAGTTCTAGCGGGAGTTGGTACGAGCAGTACTTC.

V gene TRBV4-1 combines with J gene TRBJ2-7; a weak D match, TRBD1 (5 bases). This CDR3 region has 15 residues. In germline, CDR1 is MGHRA, CDR2 YSYEKL. V gave up 4 bases and J gave up 0 bases, with 13 bases separating them. CDR3 sequence reads: CASSPLRQYSYEQYF. The CDR3 region has the DNA TGCGCCAGCAGCCCCCTAAGACAGTACTCCTACGAGCAGTACTTC.

The sample holds many counts of this clonotype. The chain is built from TRBV20-1 and TRBJ2-2; 10 positions match TRBD1. With 2 bases clipped from V and 4 bases from J, the junction kept 4 bases outside the gene matches. The germline V gene has CDR1 DFQATT and CDR2 SNEGSKA (reference sequence). CDR3 length equals 15 residues. Here the CDR3 DNA reads TGCAGTGCTAGACCCGGGACAGGGGTCACCGGGGAGCTGTTTTTT. Its translation: CSARPGTGVTGELFF.

This sequence joins TRBV7-3 and TRBJ2-1; D might be TRBD1 (6 bases). Trimming took 5 bases from V and 8 from J, leaving 13 bases between them. CDR1 SGHTA and CDR2 FQGTGA come from the germline V gene. There are 13 residues in the CDR3. The CDR3 DNA reads TGTGCCAGCAGCCTTATACAGGGCTATGAGCAGTTCTTC. It codes for CASSLIQGYEQFF.

The chain recombines TRBV11-2 with TRBJ2-1, with D perhaps matching TRBD2 (6 bases). Trimming pared 5 bases from V and 3 bases from J, leaving 14 bases between. The germline gives CDR1 SGHAT, CDR2 FQNNGV. The CDR3 consists of 15 residues. The CDR3 region has the DNA TGTGCCAGCAGCCCCCGACTAGATAACTACAATGAGCAGTTCTTC. Its translation is CASSPRLDNYNEQFF.

The chain recombines TRBV29-1 with TRBJ1-6; no clear D gene. The germline V and J ends were trimmed by 7 bases and 15 bases, with 13 bases remaining between them. The CDR3 is 10 residues long. The germline V gene has CDR1 SQVTM and CDR2 ANQGSEA. In DNA form, the CDR3 reads TGCAGCGGTGGGTTTCCGGGCCTCCACTTT. Protein product: CSGGFPGLHF.

Only a few counts were recorded for this clonotype. The V and J genes are TRBV27 and TRBJ2-7; unclear D gene. This CDR3 is built from 14 residues. The ends were cut back, 3 bases at V and 6 bases at J, with 15 bases in the middle. In germline, CDR1 is MNHEY, CDR2 SMNVEV (reference sequence). The CDR3 loop is CASSFVAGFREQYF. CDR3 in DNA: TGTGCCAGCAGTTTTGTAGCAGGATTTCGCGAGCAGTACTTC.

The chain joins TRBV20-1 to TRBJ2-7; no firm D call. Germline V gene sequence: CDR1 DFQATT, CDR2 SNEGSKA (reference sequence). V lost 6 bases to trimming and J lost 2 bases, with 8 bases between them. The CDR3 runs 11 residues. CDR3 bases: TGCAGTGCCCCCGCGACCTACGAGCAGTACTTC. Encoded protein: CSAPATYEQYF.

The chain recombines TRBV7-9 with TRBJ2-7; 10 nucleotides align to TRBD1. CDR1 and CDR2 from the germline V gene are SEHNR and FQNEAQ (reference sequence). The junction had 11 bases not matched to a gene; V was cut back by 4 bases and J by 2 bases. The CDR3 consists of 17 residues. Written as DNA, the CDR3 is TGTGCCAGCAGCTCAGACAGGGGGCCCATCCCTACCTACGAGCAGTACTTC. Protein product: CASSSDRGPIPTYEQYF.

This clonotype was detected a few times. This rearrangement joins TRBV29-1 to TRBJ2-1; D perhaps matches TRBD1 (6 bases). Germline V lookup: CDR1 SQVTM, CDR2 ANQGSEA. The V end lost 4 bases, the J end lost 8 bases, and 21 bases lay between the germline ends. The CDR3 has 15 amino acids. This CDR3 reads CSVVGGNRVGDEQFF. CDR3 sequence (DNA): TGCAGCGTTGTGGGCGGAAACAGGGTGGGCGATGAGCAGTTCTTC.